The entry below describes one T cell receptor (beta chain). The antigen remains unidentified. The assay was immunoSEQ multiplex PCR, and TCRdb's table has in-frame clones only and misses some. The sample includes about 120,000 clones, approximately 93% seen only once; the top ten take under 3.5%. The data originate from a study of T cell responses to AZD1222 COVID-19 vaccine. Study-wide results and limits: Spike-specific TCR breadth and depth were elevated following two AZD1222 doses. Seropositive at baseline were only five or six AZD1222 recipients.

V was trimmed by 7 bases and J by 3 bases, leaving 13 bases between them. The CDR3 has 13 residues. This receptor was identified in an adult in good health. Source: peripheral blood, taken on day 0 of AZD1222 vaccination. The chain carries TRBV12-3 or TRBV12-4 and TRBJ2-7, with D hard to call. The CDR3 here is CASTTALYYEQYF. The CDR3 nucleotides are TGTGCCAGCACCACGGCCTTATACTACGAGCAGTACTTC.